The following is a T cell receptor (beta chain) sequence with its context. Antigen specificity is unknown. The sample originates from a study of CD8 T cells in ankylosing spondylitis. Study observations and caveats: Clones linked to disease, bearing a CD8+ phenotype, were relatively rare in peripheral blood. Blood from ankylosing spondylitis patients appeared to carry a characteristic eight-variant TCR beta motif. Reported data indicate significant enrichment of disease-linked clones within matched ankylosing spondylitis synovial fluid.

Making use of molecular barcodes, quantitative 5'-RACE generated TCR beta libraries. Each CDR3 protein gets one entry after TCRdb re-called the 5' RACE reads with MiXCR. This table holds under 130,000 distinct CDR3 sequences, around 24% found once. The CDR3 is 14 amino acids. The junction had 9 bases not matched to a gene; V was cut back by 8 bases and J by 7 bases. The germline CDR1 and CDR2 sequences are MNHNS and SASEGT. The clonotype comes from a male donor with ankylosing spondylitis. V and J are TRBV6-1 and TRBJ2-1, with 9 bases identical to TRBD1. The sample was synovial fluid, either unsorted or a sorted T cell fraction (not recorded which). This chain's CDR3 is CASQKQGARNEQFF. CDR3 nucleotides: TGTGCCAGCCAAAAACAGGGGGCTCGGAATGAGCAGTTCTTC.